The clone carrying this TCR beta chain has only one observation. Its antigen is currently unknown. The data derive from a study of T cells in tuberculosis. Sequencing was performed with immunoSEQ multiplex PCR; in TCRdb, only in-frame clones are kept and a portion is missing. The sample has around 45,000 clones, approximately 94% seen once; the top ten hold around 1.9%. V dropped 4 bases and J dropped 0 bases, with 16 bases sitting between them. The CDR3 runs to 16 residues. Looked up from germline, CDR1 is SGHVS and CDR2 is FQNEAQ. On average roughly 92,000 T cells per donor were immunosequenced. Points from the study as a whole: Shorter CDR3-alpha in active tuberculosis partly drove smaller distances.

The sequence derives from a donor aged 10 to 29 with latent tuberculosis or without tuberculosis infection. Some clones in this sample may be carry-over from other donors' samples. Sequencing input: PBMCs. The V call is TRBV7-8, the J call TRBJ2-7; a possible D gene is TRBD2 (6 bases). The chain's CDR3 is CASSWKWDSSSYEQYF. The CDR3 bases are TGTGCCAGCAGCTGGAAATGGGACTCCTCCTCCTACGAGCAGTACTTC.